The next 27 T cell receptor beta chains were all read from a single sample in a study of blood T cell repertoires in COVID-19. Only in-frame clones appear in the TCRdb table, and some are missing; sequencing was by immunoSEQ multiplex PCR. The table includes over 75,000 clones, just under 80% detected once. What was sequenced was peripheral blood. Receptors were obtained from a human donor in a cohort sampled during active COVID-19.

This chain joins TRBV28 and TRBJ1-5; D is uncertain. Germline CDR1 MDHEN, CDR2 SYDVKM. Trimming removed 5 bases at V and 11 bases at J, with 10 bases between. The CDR3 is 11 residues long. This CDR3 is CASSASAAQHF. CDR3 nucleotide sequence: TGTGCCAGCAGTGCCTCTGCGGCCCAGCATTTT. The whole variable domain, filled in from reference TRBV28 and TRBJ1-5, reads DVKVTQSSRYLVKRTGEKVFLECVQDMDHENMFWYRQDPGLGLRLIYFSYDVKMKEKGDIPEGYSVSREKKERFSLILESASTNQTSMYLCASSASAAQHFGDGTRLSIL.

For the CDR3, the DNA is TGTGCCTGGAGTCGTCTAGCTGGGGGCACAGATACGCAGTATTTT. Protein product: CAWSRLAGGTDTQYF. This sequence joins TRBV30 and TRBJ2-3; D may be TRBD2 (5 bases). The CDR3 is made up of 15 amino acids. Trimming left V 2 bases short and J 1 base short, with 13 bases between. Germline CDR1 and CDR2: GTSNPN and SVGIG (reference sequence). The whole variable domain, filled in from reference TRBV30 and TRBJ2-3, reads SQTIHQWPATLVQPVGSPLSLECTVEGTSNPNLYWYRQAAGRGLQLLFYSVGIGQISSEVPQNLSASRPQDRQFILSSKKLLLSDSGFYLCAWSRLAGGTDTQYFGPGTRLTVL.

Only a few counts were recorded for this clone. This chain joins TRBV5-1 and TRBJ2-2, with 7 nucleotides matching TRBD1. The CDR3 is made up of 14 amino acids. After removal of 5 bases from V and 3 bases from J, the junction contained 4 bases not matched to a gene. Looked up from germline, CDR1 is SGHRS and CDR2 is YFSETQ. CDR3 amino acids: CASSRQGDTGELFF. CDR3 DNA sequence: TGCGCCAGCAGTAGACAGGGAGACACCGGGGAGCTGTTTTTT.

The chain recombines TRBV28 with TRBJ2-7, with D perhaps matching TRBD2 (6 bases). Germline V gene lookup returns CDR1 MDHEN and CDR2 SYDVKM. The CDR3 sequence is 14 residues long. Trimming removed 2 bases at V and 6 bases at J, with 14 bases between. The chain's CDR3 is CASSLPGVESEQYF. The CDR3 DNA follows: TGTGCCAGCAGTTTACCGGGAGTCGAGAGCGAGCAGTACTTC.

The V and J genes are TRBV24-1 and TRBJ2-3; TRBD1 might be the D (6 bases). Germline CDR1 reads KGHDR; CDR2 reads SFDVKD. The CDR3 contains 13 residues. V was cut by 8 bases and J by 1 base, with 9 bases left in between. CDR3 protein: CATKGVGTDTQYF. In DNA, the CDR3 is TGTGCCACCAAGGGGGTCGGCACAGATACGCAGTATTTT.

This clone was detected only a few times. V usage is TRBV6-6 and J usage is TRBJ1-1; D uncertain. V shed 4 bases and J shed 4 bases, with 7 bases lying between them. CDR3 length: 12 residues. Germline assignment: CDR1 MNHNY and CDR2 SVGAGI (reference sequence). The CDR3, as DNA: TGTGCCAGCAGTTCAGCGGGCACTGAAGCTTTCTTT. Its protein product is CASSSAGTEAFF.

The rearrangement links TRBV19 to TRBJ1-1; D may be TRBD1 (5 bases). This CDR3 region has 16 residues. V was pared by 1 base and J by 1 base, with 13 bases between. CDR1 and CDR2 from the germline V gene are LNHDA and SQIVND (reference sequence). Written as DNA, the CDR3 is TGTGCCAGTAGTATAGTGAGCCTAAGGGGGAACACTGAAGCTTTCTTT. Translating gives CASSIVSLRGNTEAFF.

The J gene is TRBJ2-2, the V gene TRBV2; possible D gene TRBD2, 7 bases. The CDR3 runs 14 residues. CDR1 is SNHLY, CDR2 FYNNEI, per germline. Trimming took 8 bases from V and 0 from J, leaving 10 bases between them. CDR3 nucleotide sequence: TGTGCCAGCCTAGGGGGGGCGAACACCGGGGAGCTGTTTTTT. Protein product: CASLGGANTGELFF.

This clone was recorded only once. This rearrangement joins TRBV11-2 to TRBJ2-5, with TRBD2 matching 10 bases. After removal of 3 bases from V and 1 base from J, the junction contained 8 bases not matched to a gene. Germline CDR1 and CDR2: SGHAT and FQNNGV. The CDR3 is made up of 17 amino acids. DNA of the CDR3: TGTGCCAGCAGCTTTCAAGCGGGAGGGTCGATCCAAGAGACCCAGTACTTC. Translation gives CASSFQAGGSIQETQYF.

The chain is built from TRBV9 and TRBJ2-4, with 9 nucleotides matching TRBD2. The J segment lost 4 bases and the V segment lost 4 bases, leaving 9 bases of the junction unmatched. The CDR3 extends over 16 amino acids. Germline V CDR1 and CDR2: SGDLS, YYNGEE. As DNA, the CDR3 is TGTGCCAGCAGCCCCTCCATGACTAGCGGTAAAAACATTCAGTACTTC. Protein: CASSPSMTSGKNIQYF.

The chain has TRBV19 and TRBJ1-5; D perhaps matches TRBD1 (5 bases). Trimming pared 1 base from V and 7 bases from J, leaving 11 bases between. CDR1 and CDR2 (germline): LNHDA, SQIVND (reference sequence). The CDR3 length is 14 residues. CDR3 DNA sequence: TGTGCCAGTAGTATAGCGCAGGGAAGGCAGCCCCAGCATTTT. As protein: CASSIAQGRQPQHF.

The chain joins TRBV2 to TRBJ1-5, with TRBD1 matching 9 bases. The CDR3 extends over 13 amino acids. Germline V gives CDR1 SNHLY, CDR2 FYNNEI. The junction had 0 bases not matched to a gene; V was cut back by 4 bases and J by 5 bases. CDR3 amino acids: CASSGTGDQPQHF. The CDR3, as DNA: TGTGCCAGCAGTGGGACAGGGGATCAGCCCCAGCATTTT.

This clone was observed once. The chain combines TRBV28 with TRBJ2-2; D uncertain. There are 16 residues in the CDR3. The germline V and J ends were trimmed by 4 bases and 0 bases, with 12 bases remaining between them. Germline CDR1 is MDHEN and CDR2 is SYDVKM. The CDR3 sequence is CASSYLTGANTGELFF. The CDR3 DNA reads TGTGCCAGCAGTTACCTGACTGGTGCGAACACCGGGGAGCTGTTTTTT.

The chain has TRBV19 and TRBJ1-1; D not resolved. This CDR3 has 15 amino acids. The V end lost 6 bases, the J end lost 1 base, and 15 bases lay between the germline ends. CDR1 and CDR2 from the germline V gene are LNHDA and SQIVND (reference sequence). CDR3 residues: CASRELGRKNTEAFF. CDR3 in DNA: TGTGCCAGTAGGGAACTCGGGAGGAAGAACACTGAAGCTTTCTTT.

The chain joins TRBV27 to TRBJ2-4; the match to TRBD2 covers 7 bases. The CDR3 contains 15 residues. Germline assignment: CDR1 MNHEY and CDR2 SMNVEV (reference sequence). V was clipped by 4 bases and J by 3 bases; unmatched bases: 6. CDR3 coding DNA: TGTGCCAGCAGTTCCCCCTCTAGCGGCAAAAACATTCAGTACTTC. Encoded protein: CASSSPSSGKNIQYF.

The V call is TRBV11-2, the J call TRBJ1-3; D ambiguous. Germline V gene sequence: CDR1 SGHAT, CDR2 FQNNGV. Trimming removed 5 bases at V and 3 bases at J, with 8 bases between. The CDR3 extends over 13 amino acids. The CDR3 nucleotides are TGTGCCAGCAGCCCCGGTTTTGGAAACACCATATATTTT. It specifies CASSPGFGNTIYF.

The chain carries TRBV5-1 and TRBJ1-2, with 8 bases matching TRBD1. Germline-derived CDR1 and CDR2 are SGHRS and YFSETQ. The CDR3 sequence is 13 residues long. V lost 2 bases and J lost 6; bases outside the gene matches: 3. Here the CDR3 DNA reads TGCGCCAGCAGCTTTCAGGGGGCGGATGGCTACACCTTC. Protein sequence: CASSFQGADGYTF. Using reference TRBV5-1 and TRBJ1-2 for the parts outside the CDR3, the full variable domain is KAGVTQTPRYLIKTRGQQVTLSCSPISGHRSVSWYQQTPGQGLQFLFEYFSETQRNKGNFPGRFSGRQFSNSRSEMNVSTLELGDSALYLCASSFQGADGYTFGSGTRLTVV.

The chain uses TRBV29-1 and TRBJ1-1, with D possibly being TRBD1 (6 bases). Per the germline V gene, CDR1 is SQVTM and CDR2 is ANQGSEA. The CDR3 extends over 13 amino acids. Trimming cost V 5 bases and J 0 bases, with 10 bases left between them. DNA of the CDR3: TGCAGCGTTCAAGGACAGATGAACACTGAAGCTTTCTTT. Encoded protein: CSVQGQMNTEAFF. Together with reference TRBV29-1 and TRBJ1-1, the CDR3 gives the full variable domain: SAVISQKPSRDICQRGTSLTIQCQVDSQVTMMFWYRQQPGQSLTLIATANQGSEATYESGFVIDKFPISRPNLTFSTLTVSNMSPEDSSIYLCSVQGQMNTEAFFGQGTRLTVV.

The chain uses TRBV7-9 and TRBJ2-1, with TRBD2 identical over 9 bases. The CDR3 has 15 amino acids. Germline CDR1 and CDR2: SEHNR and FQNEAQ (reference sequence). The V gene end was trimmed by 5 bases and the J gene end by 3 bases; junction bases not matched to a gene: 5. The CDR3 loop reads CASSPRGGIYNEQFF. The CDR3 bases are TGTGCCAGCAGCCCGCGGGGGGGAATCTACAATGAGCAGTTCTTC.

The V and J genes are TRBV7-9 and TRBJ1-3; 8 nucleotides align to TRBD1. CDR1 SEHNR and CDR2 FQNEAQ come from the germline V gene (reference sequence). The CDR3 has 16 amino acids. The junction had 6 bases not matched to a gene; V was cut back by 2 bases and J by 3 bases. In DNA, the CDR3 is TGTGCCAGCAGCTTAAATCAGGGGGCGGTTGGAAACACCATATATTTT. Translation: CASSLNQGAVGNTIYF. The full variable domain, completed using reference TRBV7-9 and TRBJ1-3, is DTGVSQNPRHKITKRGQNVTFRCDPISEHNRLYWYRQTLGQGPEFLTYFQNEAQLEKSRLLSDRFSAERPKGSFSTLEIQRTEQGDSAMYLCASSLNQGAVGNTIYFGEGSWLTVV.

J is TRBJ1-5 and V is TRBV20-1, with a tentative D call TRBD1 (6 bases). This CDR3 region has 15 residues. V dropped 6 bases and J dropped 9 bases, with 24 bases sitting between them. Germline V gives CDR1 DFQATT, CDR2 SNEGSKA (reference sequence). The CDR3 DNA reads TGCAGTGCAAGTCAGGGAGGGGGGGGCCGGTCGCCCCAGCATTTT. It specifies CSASQGGGGRSPQHF.

In this sample, this clone turned up once. This rearrangement joins TRBV19 to TRBJ2-7; a weak D match, TRBD2 (6 bases). The CDR3 sequence is 14 residues long. CDR1 is LNHDA, CDR2 SQIVND, per germline (reference sequence). Between the trimmed V and J ends, which lost 4 bases and 2 bases, there was a span of 12 bases. This CDR3 reads CASSTAGRPYEQYF. As DNA, the CDR3 is TGTGCCAGTAGTACTGCGGGGCGGCCCTACGAGCAGTACTTC. Full variable domain (rest looked up from reference TRBV19 and TRBJ2-7): DGGITQSPKYLFRKEGQNVTLSCEQNLNHDAMYWYRQDPGQGLRLIYYSQIVNDFQKGDIAEGYSVSREKKESFPLTVTSAQKNPTAFYLCASSTAGRPYEQYFGPGTRLTVT.

The chain carries TRBV28 and TRBJ2-6, with 7 bases that match TRBD1. Germline assignment: CDR1 MDHEN and CDR2 SYDVKM. Trimming cost V 6 bases and J 3 bases; bases outside gene matches: 5. The CDR3 extends over 15 amino acids. For the CDR3, the DNA is TGTGCCAGCAGAACCGACAGGGTTGGGGCCAACGTCCTGACTTTC. This gives the protein CASRTDRVGANVLTF.

This chain joins TRBV29-1 and TRBJ1-5, with TRBD1 identical over 8 bases. Trimming cost V 4 bases and J 2 bases; bases outside gene matches: 4. The CDR3 totals 14 residues. Germline V gene data show CDR1 as SQVTM and CDR2 as ANQGSEA. In DNA, the CDR3 is TGCAGCGTTGCTGACAGGGGTGGCAATCAGCCCCAGCATTTT. Translating gives CSVADRGGNQPQHF. The whole variable domain, remainder taken from reference TRBV29-1 and TRBJ1-5, is SAVISQKPSRDICQRGTSLTIQCQVDSQVTMMFWYRQQPGQSLTLIATANQGSEATYESGFVIDKFPISRPNLTFSTLTVSNMSPEDSSIYLCSVADRGGNQPQHFGDGTRLSIL.

This clone has a single count. The chain couples TRBV6-5 to TRBJ1-5; D is unclear. V lost 6 bases and J 4 bases, leaving 7 bases between the germline ends. Germline assignment: CDR1 MNHEY and CDR2 SVGAGI. This CDR3 comprises 12 residues. This CDR3 reads CASSSWNQPQHF. CDR3 nucleotide sequence: TGTGCCAGCAGCAGTTGGAATCAGCCCCAGCATTTT.

The chain combines TRBV15 with TRBJ1-4; 9 bases are a match to TRBD1. The V gene end was trimmed by 3 bases and the J gene end by 4 bases; junction bases not matched to a gene: 3. Germline V gene lookup returns CDR1 LNHNV and CDR2 YYDKDF (reference sequence). The CDR3 has 15 residues. The CDR3 sequence is CATSRGTGNNEKLFF. CDR3 nucleotides: TGTGCCACCAGCAGGGGGACAGGGAATAATGAAAAACTGTTTTTT. The complete variable domain, with remaining parts taken from reference TRBV15 and TRBJ1-4, reads DAMVIQNPRYQVTQFGKPVTLSCSQTLNHNVMYWYQQKSSQAPKLLFHYYDKDFNNEADTPDNFQSRRPNTSFCFLDIRSPGLGDTAMYLCATSRGTGNNEKLFFGSGTQLSVL.

J is TRBJ2-1 and V is TRBV15; possibly TRBD1 for D (6 bases). CDR3 length equals 16 residues. CDR1 is LNHNV and CDR2 is YYDKDF in the germline V gene (reference sequence). V lost 0 bases and J 5 bases, leaving 14 bases between the germline ends. The CDR3 reads CATSRDRGSGHNEQFF. In DNA form, the CDR3 reads TGTGCCACCAGCAGAGACAGGGGTTCGGGCCACAATGAGCAGTTCTTC.